Reported below is one T cell receptor (beta chain). This clonotype was seen many times. Which antigen it targets is not known. The input lacks base qualities; no much larger clone sits a single base away. The TCR beta CDR3 regions were amplified from the RNA transcripts. For the first round of RT-PCR on the TCR CDR3, the HTBI primer set was used together with the Qiagen OneStep RT-PCR kit. Libraries were constructed in a second round of multiplex PCR, after which size selection and purification were performed. Sequencing of the libraries was done on an Illumina HiSeq2000 using paired-end 100 bp reads. The authors processed their data as follows. SOAPnuke was used to process the raw data, with reads discarded if the reads contained adapters or uncalled bases, had a mean Phred below 15, or lacked an exact constant-primer or identifier match. COPE v1.2.5 was used to merge high-quality paired reads, and clonotypes were defined as unique nucleotide sequences. Clonotypes were aligned to IMGT TRBV, TRBD and TRBJ reference segments using MiTCR v1.1. Analysis was restricted to V-J combinations with a frequency above 0.0001, which covered about 99% of repertoires. The TCS score was defined as the ratio of F50 (clonal expansion) to E x V (chaos), calculated using BLOSUM62-based TCRdist between CDR3 peptides within each V-J. Welch's t-statistics and random forest reduced around 550 V-J features to 10 to 15, which were used in a naive Bayes classifier (R e1071). In TCRdb, the public reads were trimmed at Q25 with fastp and aligned with MiXCR, with productive beta chains retained. Rows with a matching CDR3 protein are joined into one entry that keeps the most common DNA and genes. TCRdb's processing, not the authors', yielded these V and J calls. The sample records under 550,000 distinct CDR3 sequences, roughly an eighth of which are singletons. Clones ranked in the top ten supply 5% to 6.5% of the sample.

These data belong to a study of T cells in Graves' hyperthyroidism and ophthalmopathy (dated by TCRdb to about 2019). Broadly, across the study: Peripheral blood samples were taken at the time of initial diagnosis, prior to any treatment. After blood sampling, hyperthyroidism patients were treated with methimazole at a starting dose of 30 mg daily, and ophthalmopathy patients were treated with high-dose intravenous methylprednisolone. In more than 5 Graves' hyperthyroidism patients, the study also compared T-cell repertoires from thyroid tissue with T-cell repertoires from blood. To identify distinguishing TCR V-J signatures, a discovery cohort of some 100 patients was used, comprising 40 to 45 with Graves' ophthalmopathy and under 60 with stable Graves' hyperthyroidism. The roughly 94 discovery patients were randomly split 7:3 into training and test sets. Prospective prediction of ophthalmopathy was tested in an independent validation cohort of 18 to 20 hyperthyroidism patients and some 17 patients who later progressed to ophthalmopathy. According to the paper, TCR Vbeta CDR3 sequencing was carried out on roughly 130 peripheral blood samples, which came from 40 to 45 ophthalmopathy, under 80 hyperthyroidism and approximately 17 progressor patients. On the study overall, not on this receptor specifically: Sample size was not statistically predetermined, and blinding of investigators to group allocation was not performed. In validation, the model predicted progression to ophthalmopathy with over 60% sensitivity and roughly 72% specificity, a median of about 6 months before onset. Ophthalmopathy was separated from stable hyperthyroidism by a 13 V-J signature model, with over 85% sensitivity and approximately 81% specificity obtained in cross-validation and 80%/75% obtained in testing. Blood samples also contained most of the expanded thyroid clonotypes (frequency above 0.001), which suggests that blood repertoires may reflect thyroid immune responses.

In the germline V gene, CDR1 corresponds to SGHRS and CDR2 to YFSETQ. The V end gives up 4 bases and the J end 6 bases, leaving 10 bases in the junction not matched to a gene. Including cysteine and phenylalanine, the CDR3 has 18 amino acids. The sequence is cut down to CDR3 DNA, 54 bases in frame from base 1. Graves' hyperthyroidism was defined as stable when no progression to ophthalmopathy occurred over 18 months of follow-up. Hyperthyroidism patients were newly diagnosed, with disease duration under 2 months, and aged 18 to 65 years. The study excluded patients with uncontrolled infections, other autoimmune diseases, pregnancy or lactation. Diagnoses were established on the basis of clinical symptoms, serum thyroxine and TRAb, thyroid ultrasound, and orbital computed tomography. PBMCs were separated from over 9 ml of fresh peripheral blood using Ficoll-Paque density gradient centrifugation. Total RNA was extracted with Trizol reagent, and quality was checked on an Agilent 2100 Bioanalyzer.

The sequence was obtained from a woman under 30 with Graves' hyperthyroidism. Sequenced material: blood. The sequence links TRBV5-1 to TRBJ2-1; 16 of the junction bases match TRBD2. The nucleotide sequence is given as TGCGCCAGCAGCCCGGGACTAGCGGGAGGGCCCGGAAGCAATGAGCAGTTCTTC. This codes for CASSPGLAGGPGSNEQFF.